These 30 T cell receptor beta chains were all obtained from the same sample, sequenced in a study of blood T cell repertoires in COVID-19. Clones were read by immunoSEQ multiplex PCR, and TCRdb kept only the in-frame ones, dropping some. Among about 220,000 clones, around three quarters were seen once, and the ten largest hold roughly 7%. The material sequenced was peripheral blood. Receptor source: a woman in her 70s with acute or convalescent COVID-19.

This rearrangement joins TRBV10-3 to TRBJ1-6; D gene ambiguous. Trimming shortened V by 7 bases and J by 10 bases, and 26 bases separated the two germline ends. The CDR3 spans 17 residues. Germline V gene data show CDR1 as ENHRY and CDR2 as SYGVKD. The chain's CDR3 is CAINHSEGSTSRSPLHF. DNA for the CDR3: TGTGCCATCAACCACTCCGAGGGCAGTACGAGTCGCTCACCCCTCCACTTT.

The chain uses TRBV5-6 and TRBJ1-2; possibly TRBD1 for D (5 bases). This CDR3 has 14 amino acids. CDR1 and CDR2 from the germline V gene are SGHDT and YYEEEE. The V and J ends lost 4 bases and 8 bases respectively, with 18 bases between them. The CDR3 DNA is TGTGCCAGCAGCCCCGACGGCAGGGCGAACGGCTACACCTTC. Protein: CASSPDGRANGYTF.

In DNA form, the CDR3 reads TGTGCCAGTCTACTAGCGGGGGAGGCTGAGCAGTTCTTC. Translation gives CASLLAGEAEQFF. The chain employs TRBV6-5 and TRBJ2-1; the match to TRBD2 covers 11 bases. Germline trimming cut 9 bases from V and 9 bases from J; bases unmatched to any gene: 7. The CDR3 is 13 amino acids. The germline CDR1 and CDR2 sequences are MNHEY and SVGAGI.

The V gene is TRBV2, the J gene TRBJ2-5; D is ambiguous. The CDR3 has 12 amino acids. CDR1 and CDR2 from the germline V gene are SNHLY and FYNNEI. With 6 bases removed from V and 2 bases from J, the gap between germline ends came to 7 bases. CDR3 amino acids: CASRANQETQYF. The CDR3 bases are TGTGCCAGCAGGGCCAATCAAGAGACCCAGTACTTC.

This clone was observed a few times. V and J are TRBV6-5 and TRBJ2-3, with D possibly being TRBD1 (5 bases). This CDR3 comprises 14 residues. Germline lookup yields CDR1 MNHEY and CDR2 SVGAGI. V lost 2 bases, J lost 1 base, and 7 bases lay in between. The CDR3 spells CASSYDRRTDTQYF. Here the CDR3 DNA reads TGTGCCAGCAGTTACGACAGACGCACAGATACGCAGTATTTT.

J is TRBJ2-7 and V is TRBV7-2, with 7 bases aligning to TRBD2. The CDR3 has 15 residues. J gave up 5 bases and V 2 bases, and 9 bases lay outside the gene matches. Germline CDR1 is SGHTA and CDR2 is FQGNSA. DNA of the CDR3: TGTGCCAGCAGCTTATTGGGGGGGGTAAGGAACGAGCAGTACTTC. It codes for CASSLLGGVRNEQYF.

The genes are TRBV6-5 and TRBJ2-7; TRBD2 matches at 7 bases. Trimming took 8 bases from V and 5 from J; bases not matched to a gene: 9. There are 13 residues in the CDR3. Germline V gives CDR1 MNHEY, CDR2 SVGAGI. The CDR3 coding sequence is TGTGCCAGCGGGCGGGGGATAGGGAACGAGCAGTACGTC. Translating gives CASGRGIGNEQYV.

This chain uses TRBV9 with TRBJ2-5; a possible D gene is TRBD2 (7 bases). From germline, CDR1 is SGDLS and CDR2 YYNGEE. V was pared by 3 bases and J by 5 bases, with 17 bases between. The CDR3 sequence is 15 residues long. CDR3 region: CASSARGGSMETQYF. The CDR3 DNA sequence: TGTGCCAGCAGCGCAAGGGGGGGCAGTATGGAGACCCAGTACTTC.

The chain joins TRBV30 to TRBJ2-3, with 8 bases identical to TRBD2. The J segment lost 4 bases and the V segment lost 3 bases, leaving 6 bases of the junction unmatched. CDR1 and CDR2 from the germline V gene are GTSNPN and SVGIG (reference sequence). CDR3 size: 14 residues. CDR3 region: CAWSGGGVADTQYF. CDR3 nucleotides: TGTGCCTGGAGCGGGGGGGGCGTTGCAGATACGCAGTATTTT.

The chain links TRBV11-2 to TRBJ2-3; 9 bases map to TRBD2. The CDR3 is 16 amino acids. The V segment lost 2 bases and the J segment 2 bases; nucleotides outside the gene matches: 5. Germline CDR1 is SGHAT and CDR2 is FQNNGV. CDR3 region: CASSLRTSAFTDTQYF. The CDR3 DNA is TGTGCCAGCAGCTTACGGACTAGCGCTTTCACAGATACGCAGTATTTT.

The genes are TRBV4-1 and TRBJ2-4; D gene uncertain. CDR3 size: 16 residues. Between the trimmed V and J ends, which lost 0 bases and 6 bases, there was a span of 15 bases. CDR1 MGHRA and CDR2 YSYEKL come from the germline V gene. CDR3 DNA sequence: TGCGCCAGCAGCCAAGAAATCGCGGCAACTCGAAACATTCAGTACTTC. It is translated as CASSQEIAATRNIQYF.

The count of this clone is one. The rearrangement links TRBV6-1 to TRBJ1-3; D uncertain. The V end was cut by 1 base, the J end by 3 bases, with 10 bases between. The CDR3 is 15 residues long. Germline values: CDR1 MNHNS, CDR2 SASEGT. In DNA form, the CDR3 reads TGTGCCAGCAGTGAAGGTCCGAAGCTTGGAAACACCATATATTTT. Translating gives CASSEGPKLGNTIYF.

CDR3 coding DNA: TGTGCCAGCAGCCAGGGGGCGGAAACGCCCGGGGAGCTGTTTTTT. It is translated as CASSQGAETPGELFF. This chain links TRBV7-2 with TRBJ2-2, with TRBD1 matching over 8 bases. This CDR3 is built from 15 residues. The V segment lost 5 bases and the J segment 6 bases; nucleotides outside the gene matches: 8. The germline CDR1 and CDR2 sequences are SGHTA and FQGNSA.

In DNA, the CDR3 is TGCGCCAGCAGCCCCAGCACAGGGGACGAGCAGTACTTC. It codes for CASSPSTGDEQYF. This rearrangement joins TRBV5-1 to TRBJ2-7; 7 nucleotides agree with TRBD1. J gave up 5 bases and V 4 bases, and 6 bases lay outside the gene matches. The CDR3 runs 13 residues. CDR1 is SGHRS, CDR2 YFSETQ, per germline.

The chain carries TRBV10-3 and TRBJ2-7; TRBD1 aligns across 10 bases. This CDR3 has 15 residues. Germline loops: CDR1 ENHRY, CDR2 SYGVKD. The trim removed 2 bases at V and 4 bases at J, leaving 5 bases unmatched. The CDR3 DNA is TGTGCCATCAGTGAGGGGACAGGGGATGGGTACGAGCAGTACTTC. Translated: CAISEGTGDGYEQYF.

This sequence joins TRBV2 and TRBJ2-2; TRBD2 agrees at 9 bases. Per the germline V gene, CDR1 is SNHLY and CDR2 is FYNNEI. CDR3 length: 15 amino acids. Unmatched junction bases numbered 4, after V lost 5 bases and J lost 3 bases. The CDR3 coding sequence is TGTGCCAGCAGTCAGCGGGGGGCGTACACCGGGGAGCTGTTTTTT. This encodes CASSQRGAYTGELFF.

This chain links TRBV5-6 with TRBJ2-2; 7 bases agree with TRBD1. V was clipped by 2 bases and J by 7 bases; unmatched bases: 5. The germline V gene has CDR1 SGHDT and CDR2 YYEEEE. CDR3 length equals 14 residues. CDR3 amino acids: CASSFLGGGGELFF. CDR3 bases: TGTGCCAGCAGCTTTTTAGGGGGCGGCGGGGAGCTGTTTTTT.

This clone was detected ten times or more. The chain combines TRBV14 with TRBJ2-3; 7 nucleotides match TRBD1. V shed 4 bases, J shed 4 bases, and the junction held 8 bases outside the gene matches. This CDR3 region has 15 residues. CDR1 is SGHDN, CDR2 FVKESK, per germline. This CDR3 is CASSRQGWGSDTQYF. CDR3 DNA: TGTGCCAGCAGCCGACAGGGATGGGGATCAGATACGCAGTATTTT.

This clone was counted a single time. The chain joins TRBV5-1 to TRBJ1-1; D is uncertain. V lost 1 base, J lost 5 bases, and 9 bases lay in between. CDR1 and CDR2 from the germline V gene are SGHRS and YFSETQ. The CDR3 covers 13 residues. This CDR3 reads CASSLTAETEAFF. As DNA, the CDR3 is TGCGCCAGCAGCTTGACAGCGGAAACTGAAGCTTTCTTT.

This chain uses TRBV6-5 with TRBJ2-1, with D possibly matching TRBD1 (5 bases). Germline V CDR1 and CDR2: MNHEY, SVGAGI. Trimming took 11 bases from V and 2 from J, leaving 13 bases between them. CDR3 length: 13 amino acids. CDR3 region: CAAQQTAYNEQFF. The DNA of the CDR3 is TGTGCCGCACAGCAGACAGCCTACAATGAGCAGTTCTTC.

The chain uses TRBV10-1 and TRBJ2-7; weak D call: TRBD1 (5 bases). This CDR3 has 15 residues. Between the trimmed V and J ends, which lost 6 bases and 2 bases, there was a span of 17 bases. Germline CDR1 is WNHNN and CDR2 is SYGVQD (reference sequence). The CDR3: CASSSDSLRPYEQYF. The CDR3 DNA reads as TGCGCCAGCAGCTCCGACAGTCTAAGGCCCTACGAGCAGTACTTC.

CDR3 amino acids: CACTDSTEAFF. The CDR3 region has the DNA TGTGCCTGCACGGACAGTACTGAAGCTTTCTTT. The V call is TRBV30, the J call TRBJ1-1; a weak D match, TRBD1 (6 bases). Germline V CDR1 and CDR2: GTSNPN, SVGIG (reference sequence). The CDR3 has 11 amino acids. The V end was cut by 6 bases, the J end by 5 bases, with 10 bases between.

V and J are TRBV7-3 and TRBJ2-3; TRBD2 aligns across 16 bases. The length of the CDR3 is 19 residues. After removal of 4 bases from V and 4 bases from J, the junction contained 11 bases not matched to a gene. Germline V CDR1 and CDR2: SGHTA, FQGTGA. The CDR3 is CASSSGTSGGAGVADTQYF. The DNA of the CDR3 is TGTGCCAGCAGCTCCGGGACTAGCGGGGGGGCTGGAGTGGCAGATACGCAGTATTTT.

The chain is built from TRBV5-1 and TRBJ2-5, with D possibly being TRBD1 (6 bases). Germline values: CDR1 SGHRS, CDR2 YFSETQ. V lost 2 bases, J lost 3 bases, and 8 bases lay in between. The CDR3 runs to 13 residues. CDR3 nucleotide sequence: TGCGCCAGCAGCTTTACAGGGAAAGAGACCCAGTACTTC. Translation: CASSFTGKETQYF.

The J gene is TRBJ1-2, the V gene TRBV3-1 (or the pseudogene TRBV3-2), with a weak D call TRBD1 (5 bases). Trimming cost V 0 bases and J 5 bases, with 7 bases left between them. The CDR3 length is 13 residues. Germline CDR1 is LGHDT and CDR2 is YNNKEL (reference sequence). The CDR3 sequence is CASSQETAYGYTF. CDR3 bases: TGTGCCAGCAGCCAAGAGACAGCGTATGGCTACACCTTC.

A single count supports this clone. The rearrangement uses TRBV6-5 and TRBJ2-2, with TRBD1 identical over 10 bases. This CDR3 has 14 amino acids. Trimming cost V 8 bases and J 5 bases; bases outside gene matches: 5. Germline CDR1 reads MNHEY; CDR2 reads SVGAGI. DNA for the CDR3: TGTGCCAGCGTAAGGGACAGGGGAACCGGGGAGCTGTTTTTT. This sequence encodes CASVRDRGTGELFF.

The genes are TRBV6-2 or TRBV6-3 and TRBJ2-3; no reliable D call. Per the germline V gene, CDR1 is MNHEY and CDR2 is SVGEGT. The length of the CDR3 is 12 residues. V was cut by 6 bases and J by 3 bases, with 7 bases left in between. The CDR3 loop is CASSHITDTQYF. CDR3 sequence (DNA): TGTGCCAGCAGCCATATAACAGATACGCAGTATTTT.

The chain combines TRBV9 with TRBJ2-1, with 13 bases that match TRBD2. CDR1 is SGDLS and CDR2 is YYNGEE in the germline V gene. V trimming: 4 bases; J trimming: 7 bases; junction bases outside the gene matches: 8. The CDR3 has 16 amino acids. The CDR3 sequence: CASSQRTSGGGNEQFF. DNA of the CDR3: TGTGCCAGCAGCCAGCGGACTAGCGGGGGAGGAAATGAGCAGTTCTTC.

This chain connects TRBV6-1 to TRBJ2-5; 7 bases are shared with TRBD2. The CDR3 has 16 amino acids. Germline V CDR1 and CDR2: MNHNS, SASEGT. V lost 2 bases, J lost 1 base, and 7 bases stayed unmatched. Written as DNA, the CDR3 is TGTGCCAGCAGTGAAATGGGGGGGGTACCCCAAGAGACCCAGTACTTC. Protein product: CASSEMGGVPQETQYF.

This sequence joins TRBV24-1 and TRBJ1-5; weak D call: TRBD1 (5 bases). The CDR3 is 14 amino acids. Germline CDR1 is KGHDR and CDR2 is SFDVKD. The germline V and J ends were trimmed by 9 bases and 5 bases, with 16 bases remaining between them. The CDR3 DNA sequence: TGTGCCACCGCCATCCAGGGTCCTCATCAGCCCCAGCATTTT. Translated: CATAIQGPHQPQHF.